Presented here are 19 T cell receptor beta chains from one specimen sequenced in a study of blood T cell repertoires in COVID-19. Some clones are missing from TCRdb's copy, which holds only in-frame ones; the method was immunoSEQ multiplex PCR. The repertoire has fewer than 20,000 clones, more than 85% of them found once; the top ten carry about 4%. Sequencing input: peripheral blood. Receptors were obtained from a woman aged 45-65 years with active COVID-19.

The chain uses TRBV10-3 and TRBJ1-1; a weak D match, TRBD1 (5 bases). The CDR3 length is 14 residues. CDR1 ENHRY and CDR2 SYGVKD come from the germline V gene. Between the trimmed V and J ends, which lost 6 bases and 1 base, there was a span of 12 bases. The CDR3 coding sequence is TGTGCCATCAGCCTGACAGTTCGGAACACTGAAGCTTTCTTT. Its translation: CAISLTVRNTEAFF.

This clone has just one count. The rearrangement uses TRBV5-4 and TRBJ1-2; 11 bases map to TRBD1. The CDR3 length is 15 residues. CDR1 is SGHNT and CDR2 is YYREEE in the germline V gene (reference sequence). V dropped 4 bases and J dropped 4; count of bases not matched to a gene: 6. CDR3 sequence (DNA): TGTGCCAGCAGCGACCGGGACAGGGGGTCCTATGGCTACACCTTC. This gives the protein CASSDRDRGSYGYTF.

CDR3 loop: CASSIDSNQPQHF. Written as DNA, the CDR3 is TGTGCCAGCAGCATCGACAGTAATCAGCCCCAGCATTTT. V usage is TRBV7-3 and J usage is TRBJ1-5, with D possibly being TRBD1 (5 bases). The CDR3 length is 13 residues. From germline, CDR1 is SGHTA and CDR2 FQGTGA. Trimming removed 5 bases at V and 4 bases at J, with 9 bases between.

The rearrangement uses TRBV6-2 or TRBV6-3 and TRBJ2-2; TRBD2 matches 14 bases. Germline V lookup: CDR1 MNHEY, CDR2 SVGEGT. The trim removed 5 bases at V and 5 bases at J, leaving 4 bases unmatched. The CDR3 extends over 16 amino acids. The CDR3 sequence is CASSRGTSGRTGELFF. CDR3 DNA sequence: TGTGCCAGCAGTCGGGGGACTAGCGGGAGAACCGGGGAGCTGTTTTTT.

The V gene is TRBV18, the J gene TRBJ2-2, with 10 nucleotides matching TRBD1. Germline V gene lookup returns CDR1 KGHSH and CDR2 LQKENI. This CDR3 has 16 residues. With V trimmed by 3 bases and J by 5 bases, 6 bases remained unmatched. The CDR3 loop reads CASSPPGTGETGELFF. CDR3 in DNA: TGTGCCAGCTCACCCCCCGGGACAGGGGAGACCGGGGAGCTGTTTTTT. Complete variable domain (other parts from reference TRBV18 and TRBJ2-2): NAGVMQNPRHLVRRRGQEARLRCSPMKGHSHVYWYRQLPEEGLKFMVYLQKENIIDESGMPKERFSAEFPKEGPSILRIQQVVRGDSAAYFCASSPPGTGETGELFFGEGSRLTVL.

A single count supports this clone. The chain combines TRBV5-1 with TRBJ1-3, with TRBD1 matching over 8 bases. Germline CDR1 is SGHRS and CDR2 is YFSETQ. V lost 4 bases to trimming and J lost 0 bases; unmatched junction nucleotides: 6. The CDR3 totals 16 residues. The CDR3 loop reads CASSVGQGSSGNTIYF. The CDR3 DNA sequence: TGCGCCAGCAGCGTCGGACAGGGAAGCTCTGGAAACACCATATATTTT. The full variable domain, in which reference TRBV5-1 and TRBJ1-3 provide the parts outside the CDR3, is KAGVTQTPRYLIKTRGQQVTLSCSPISGHRSVSWYQQTPGQGLQFLFEYFSETQRNKGNFPGRFSGRQFSNSRSEMNVSTLELGDSALYLCASSVGQGSSGNTIYFGEGSWLTVV.

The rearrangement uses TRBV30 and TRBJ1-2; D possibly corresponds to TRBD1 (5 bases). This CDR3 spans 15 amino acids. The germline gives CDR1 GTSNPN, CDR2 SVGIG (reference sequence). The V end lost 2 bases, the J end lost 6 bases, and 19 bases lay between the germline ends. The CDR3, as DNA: TGTGCCTGGAGTAAATACCCGGGGGGGTATCATGGCTACACCTTC. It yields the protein CAWSKYPGGYHGYTF. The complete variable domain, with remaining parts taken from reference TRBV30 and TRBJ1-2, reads SQTIHQWPATLVQPVGSPLSLECTVEGTSNPNLYWYRQAAGRGLQLLFYSVGIGQISSEVPQNLSASRPQDRQFILSSKKLLLSDSGFYLCAWSKYPGGYHGYTFGSGTRLTVV.

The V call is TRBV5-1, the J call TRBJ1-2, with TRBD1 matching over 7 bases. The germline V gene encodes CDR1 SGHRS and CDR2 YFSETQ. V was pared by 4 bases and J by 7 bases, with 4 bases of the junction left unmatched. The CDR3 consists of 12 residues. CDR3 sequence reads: CASSRDSFGYTF. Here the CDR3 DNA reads TGCGCCAGCAGCCGGGACAGTTTTGGCTACACCTTC.

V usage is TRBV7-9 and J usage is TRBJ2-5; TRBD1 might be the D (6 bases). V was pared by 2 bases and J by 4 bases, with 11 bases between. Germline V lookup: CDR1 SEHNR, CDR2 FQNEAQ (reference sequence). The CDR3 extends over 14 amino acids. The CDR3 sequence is CASSLSGAGETQYF. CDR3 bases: TGTGCCAGCAGCTTATCAGGGGCGGGAGAGACCCAGTACTTC.

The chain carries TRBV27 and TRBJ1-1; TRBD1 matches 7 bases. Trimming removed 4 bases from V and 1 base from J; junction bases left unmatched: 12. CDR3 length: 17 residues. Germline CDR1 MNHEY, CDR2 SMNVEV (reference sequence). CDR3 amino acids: CASSSTGLGEANTEAFF. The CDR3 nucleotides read TGTGCCAGCAGTTCGACAGGGCTCGGAGAAGCGAACACTGAAGCTTTCTTT.

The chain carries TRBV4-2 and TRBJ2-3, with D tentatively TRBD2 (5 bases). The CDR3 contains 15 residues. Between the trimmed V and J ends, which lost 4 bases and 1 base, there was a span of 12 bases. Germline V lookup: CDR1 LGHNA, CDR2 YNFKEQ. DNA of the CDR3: TGTGCCAGCAGCCGAACGGGAACGGGCACAGATACGCAGTATTTT. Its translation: CASSRTGTGTDTQYF.

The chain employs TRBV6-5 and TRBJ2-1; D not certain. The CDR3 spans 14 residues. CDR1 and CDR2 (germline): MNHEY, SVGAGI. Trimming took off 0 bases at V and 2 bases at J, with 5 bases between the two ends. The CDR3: CASSYSPTYNEQFF. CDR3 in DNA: TGTGCCAGCAGTTACTCCCCCACCTACAATGAGCAGTTCTTC.

The CDR3 DNA reads as TGTGCCAGCAGCTTAGCGAGGCGGGAAGAGACCCAGTACTTC. This sequence encodes CASSLARREETQYF. The chain employs TRBV7-2 and TRBJ2-5, with a weak D call TRBD2 (5 bases). The CDR3 is made up of 14 amino acids. CDR1 is SGHTA, CDR2 FQGNSA, per germline. Trimming stripped 0 bases from V and 3 bases from J, with 8 bases between.

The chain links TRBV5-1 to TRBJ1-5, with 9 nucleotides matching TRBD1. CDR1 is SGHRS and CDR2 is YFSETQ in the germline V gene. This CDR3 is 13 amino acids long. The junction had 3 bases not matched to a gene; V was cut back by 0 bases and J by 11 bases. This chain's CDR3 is CASSLETGGSQHF. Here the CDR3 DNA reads TGCGCCAGCAGCTTGGAGACAGGGGGGTCCCAGCATTTT.

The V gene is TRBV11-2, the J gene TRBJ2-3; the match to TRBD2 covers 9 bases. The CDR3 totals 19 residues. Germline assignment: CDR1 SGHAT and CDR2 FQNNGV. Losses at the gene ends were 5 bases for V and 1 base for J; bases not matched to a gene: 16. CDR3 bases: TGTGCCAGCAGCCCTGATCATCGAATAGCGGGAGCTCGCACAGATACGCAGTATTTT. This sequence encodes CASSPDHRIAGARTDTQYF.

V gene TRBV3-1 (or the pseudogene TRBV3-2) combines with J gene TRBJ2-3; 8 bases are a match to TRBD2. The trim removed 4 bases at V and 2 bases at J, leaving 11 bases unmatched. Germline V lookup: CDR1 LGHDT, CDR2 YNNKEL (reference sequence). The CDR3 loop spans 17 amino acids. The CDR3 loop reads CASSRRVAGPNTDTQYF. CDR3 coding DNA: TGTGCCAGCAGCCGCCGAGTAGCGGGACCAAACACAGATACGCAGTATTTT.

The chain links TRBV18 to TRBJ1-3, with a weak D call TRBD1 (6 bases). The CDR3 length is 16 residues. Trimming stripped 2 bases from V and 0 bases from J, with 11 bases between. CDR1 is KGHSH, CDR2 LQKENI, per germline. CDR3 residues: CASSPGQSYSGNTIYF. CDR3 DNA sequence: TGTGCCAGCTCACCAGGACAGTCGTACTCTGGAAACACCATATATTTT.

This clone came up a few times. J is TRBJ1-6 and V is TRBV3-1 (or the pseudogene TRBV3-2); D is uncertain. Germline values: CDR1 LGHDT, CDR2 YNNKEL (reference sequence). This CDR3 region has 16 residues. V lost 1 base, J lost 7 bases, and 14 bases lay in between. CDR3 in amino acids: CASSQVAQPANSPLHF. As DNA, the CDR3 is TGTGCCAGCAGCCAAGTAGCTCAGCCGGCGAATTCACCCCTCCACTTT.

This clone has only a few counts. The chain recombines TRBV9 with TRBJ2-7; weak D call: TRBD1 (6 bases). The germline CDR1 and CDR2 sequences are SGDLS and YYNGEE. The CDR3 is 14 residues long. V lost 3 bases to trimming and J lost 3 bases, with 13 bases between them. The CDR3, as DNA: TGTGCCAGCAGCGCCCAGGGGATAGGCTACGAGCAGTACTTC. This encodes CASSAQGIGYEQYF.